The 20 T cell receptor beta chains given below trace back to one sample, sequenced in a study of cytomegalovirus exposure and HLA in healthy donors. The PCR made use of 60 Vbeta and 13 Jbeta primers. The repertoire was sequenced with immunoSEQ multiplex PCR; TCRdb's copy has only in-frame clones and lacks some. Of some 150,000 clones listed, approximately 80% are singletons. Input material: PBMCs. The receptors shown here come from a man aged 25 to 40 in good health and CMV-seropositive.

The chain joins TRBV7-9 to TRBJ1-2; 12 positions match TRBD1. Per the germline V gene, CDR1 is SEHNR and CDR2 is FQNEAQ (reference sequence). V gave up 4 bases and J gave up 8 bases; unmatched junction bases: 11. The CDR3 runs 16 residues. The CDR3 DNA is TGTGCCAGCAGCTATCCTGGGACAGGGGGCGCGAAAGGCTACACCTTC. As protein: CASSYPGTGGAKGYTF.

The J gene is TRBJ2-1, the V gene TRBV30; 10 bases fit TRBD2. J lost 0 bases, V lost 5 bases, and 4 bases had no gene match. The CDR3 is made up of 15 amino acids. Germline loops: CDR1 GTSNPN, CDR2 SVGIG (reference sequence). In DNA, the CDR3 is TGTGCCTGGGCGGTAGCGGGGGGCTCCTACAATGAGCAGTTCTTC. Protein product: CAWAVAGGSYNEQFF.

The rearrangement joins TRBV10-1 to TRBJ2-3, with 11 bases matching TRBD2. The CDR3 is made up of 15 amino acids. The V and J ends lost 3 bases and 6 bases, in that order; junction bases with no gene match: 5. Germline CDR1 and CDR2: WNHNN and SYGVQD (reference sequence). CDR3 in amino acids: CASSDLAGGDDTQYF. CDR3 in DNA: TGCGCCAGCAGTGACCTAGCGGGGGGTGACGATACGCAGTATTTT.

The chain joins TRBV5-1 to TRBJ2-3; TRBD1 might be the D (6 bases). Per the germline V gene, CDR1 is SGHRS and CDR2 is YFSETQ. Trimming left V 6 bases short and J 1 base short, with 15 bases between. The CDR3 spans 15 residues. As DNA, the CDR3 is TGCGCCAGCACCATGGACAGAGGAGGCACAGATACGCAGTATTTT. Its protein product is CASTMDRGGTDTQYF.

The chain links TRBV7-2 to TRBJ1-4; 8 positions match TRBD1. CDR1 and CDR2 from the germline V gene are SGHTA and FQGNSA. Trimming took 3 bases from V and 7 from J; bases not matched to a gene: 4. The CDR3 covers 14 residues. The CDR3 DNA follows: TGTGCCAGCAGCTTCGACAGGGGTGGTGAAAAACTGTTTTTT. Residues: CASSFDRGGEKLFF.

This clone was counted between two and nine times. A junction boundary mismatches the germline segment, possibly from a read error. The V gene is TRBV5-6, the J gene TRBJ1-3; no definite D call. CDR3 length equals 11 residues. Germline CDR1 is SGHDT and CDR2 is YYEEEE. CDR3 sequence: CASSSGPRWDF. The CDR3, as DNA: TGTGCCAGCAGCTCAGGCCCCCGCTGGGATTTT.

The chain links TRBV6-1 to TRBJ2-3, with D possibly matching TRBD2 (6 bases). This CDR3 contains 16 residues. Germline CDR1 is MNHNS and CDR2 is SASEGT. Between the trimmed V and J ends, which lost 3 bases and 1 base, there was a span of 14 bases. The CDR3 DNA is TGTGCCAGCAGTGAGGGGGGAACAGGCGGCACAGATACGCAGTATTTT. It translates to CASSEGGTGGTDTQYF.

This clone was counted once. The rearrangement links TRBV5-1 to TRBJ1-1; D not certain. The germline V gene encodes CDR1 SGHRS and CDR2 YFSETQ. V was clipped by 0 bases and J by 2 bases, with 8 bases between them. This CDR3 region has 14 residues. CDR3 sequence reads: CASSLDGLNTEAFF. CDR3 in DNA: TGCGCCAGCAGCTTGGACGGGTTAAACACTGAAGCTTTCTTT.

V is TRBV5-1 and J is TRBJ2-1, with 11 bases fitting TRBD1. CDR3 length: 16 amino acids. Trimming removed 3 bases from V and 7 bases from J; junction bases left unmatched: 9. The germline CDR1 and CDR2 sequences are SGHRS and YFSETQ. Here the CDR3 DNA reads TGCGCCAGCAGCTCTGGTGGGACAGGGGGTGGGAATGAGCAGTTCTTC. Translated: CASSSGGTGGGNEQFF.

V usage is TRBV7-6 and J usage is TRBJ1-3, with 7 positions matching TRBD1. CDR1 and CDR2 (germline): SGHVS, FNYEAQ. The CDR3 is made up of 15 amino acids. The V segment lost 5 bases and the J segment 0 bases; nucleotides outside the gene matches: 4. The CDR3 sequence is CASSIQGYSGNTIYF. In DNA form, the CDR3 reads TGTGCCAGCAGCATACAGGGGTACTCTGGAAACACCATATATTTT.

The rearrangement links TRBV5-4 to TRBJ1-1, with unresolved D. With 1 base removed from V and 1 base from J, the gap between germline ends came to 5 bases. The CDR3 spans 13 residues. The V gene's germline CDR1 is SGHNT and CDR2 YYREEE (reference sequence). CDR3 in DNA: TGTGCCAGCAGCTTGAGACAGAACACTGAAGCTTTCTTT. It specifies CASSLRQNTEAFF.

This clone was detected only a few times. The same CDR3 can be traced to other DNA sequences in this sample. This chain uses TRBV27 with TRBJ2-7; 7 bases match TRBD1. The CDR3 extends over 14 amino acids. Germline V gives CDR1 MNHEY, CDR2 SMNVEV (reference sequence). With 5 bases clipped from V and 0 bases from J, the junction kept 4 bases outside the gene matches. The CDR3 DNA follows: TGTGCCAGCAGTCCCCGGGACAGCTCCTACGAGCAGTACTTC. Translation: CASSPRDSSYEQYF.

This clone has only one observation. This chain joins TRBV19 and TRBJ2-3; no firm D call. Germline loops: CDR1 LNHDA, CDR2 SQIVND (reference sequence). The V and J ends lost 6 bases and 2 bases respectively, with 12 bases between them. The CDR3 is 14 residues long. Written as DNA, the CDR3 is TGTGCCAGTAGGGTGACACTTACCACAGATACGCAGTATTTT. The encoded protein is CASRVTLTTDTQYF.

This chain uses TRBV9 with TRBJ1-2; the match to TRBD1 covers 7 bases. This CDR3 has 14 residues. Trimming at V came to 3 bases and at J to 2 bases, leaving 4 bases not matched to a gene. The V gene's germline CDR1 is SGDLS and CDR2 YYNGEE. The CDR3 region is CASSDTGANYGYTF. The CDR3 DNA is TGTGCCAGCAGCGATACAGGGGCGAACTATGGCTACACCTTC.

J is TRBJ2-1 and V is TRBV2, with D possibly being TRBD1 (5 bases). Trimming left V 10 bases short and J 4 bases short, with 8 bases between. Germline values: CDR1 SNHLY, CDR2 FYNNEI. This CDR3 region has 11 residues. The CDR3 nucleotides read TGTGCCACGGACACTTACAATGAGCAGTTCTTC. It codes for CATDTYNEQFF.

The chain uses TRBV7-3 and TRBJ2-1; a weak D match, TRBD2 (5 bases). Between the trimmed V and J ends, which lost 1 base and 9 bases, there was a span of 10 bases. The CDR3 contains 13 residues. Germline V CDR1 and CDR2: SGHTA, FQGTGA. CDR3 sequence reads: CASSLSPTSEQFF. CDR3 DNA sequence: TGTGCCAGCAGCTTAAGTCCTACTAGTGAGCAGTTCTTC.

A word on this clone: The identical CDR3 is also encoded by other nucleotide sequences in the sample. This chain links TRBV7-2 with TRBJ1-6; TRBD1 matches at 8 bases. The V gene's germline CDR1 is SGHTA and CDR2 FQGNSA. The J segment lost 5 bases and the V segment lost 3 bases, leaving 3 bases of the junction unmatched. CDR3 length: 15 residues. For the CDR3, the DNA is TGTGCCAGCAGCTTGAGGGGACAGGATAATTCACCCCTCCACTTT. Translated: CASSLRGQDNSPLHF.

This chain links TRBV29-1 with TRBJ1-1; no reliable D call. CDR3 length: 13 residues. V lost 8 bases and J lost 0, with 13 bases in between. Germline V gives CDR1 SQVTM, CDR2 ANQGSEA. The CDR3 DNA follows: TGCAGCTCACTAGAAGATTTGAACACTGAAGCTTTCTTT. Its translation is CSSLEDLNTEAFF.

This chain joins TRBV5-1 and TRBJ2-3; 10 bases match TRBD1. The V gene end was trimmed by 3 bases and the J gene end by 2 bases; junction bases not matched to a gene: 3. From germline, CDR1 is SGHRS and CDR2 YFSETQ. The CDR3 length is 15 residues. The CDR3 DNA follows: TGCGCCAGCAGCTCGACAGGGGGCTCCACAGATACGCAGTATTTT. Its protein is CASSSTGGSTDTQYF.

Here the CDR3 reads CASSQDRATNEKLFF. The CDR3 DNA follows: TGCGCCAGCAGCCAAGACCGAGCAACTAATGAAAAACTGTTTTTT. The rearrangement uses TRBV4-1 and TRBJ1-4; no reliable D call. CDR3 size: 15 residues. Germline assignment: CDR1 MGHRA and CDR2 YSYEKL. Trimming pared 0 bases from V and 0 bases from J, leaving 5 bases between.